The 17 T cell receptor beta chains below all came from one sample that was sequenced in a study of shared clonotypes between healthy human individuals. Assay used: immunoSEQ multiplex PCR; TCRdb lists only in-frame clones, some missing. The repertoire consists of over 2 million clones, with 85% to 95% occurring once and the leading ten covering roughly 0.13%. The sequenced sample consisted of naive CD4+ T cells sorted from blood. As to subset: CD45RA+ positively selected. These receptors were taken from a man aged 18 to 30 in good health.

This clone has only a few counts. The CDR3 protein is CASSTTPPSSGNTIYF. DNA for the CDR3: TGTGCCAGTAGTACGACACCGCCGAGCTCTGGAAACACCATATATTTT. This chain joins TRBV19 and TRBJ1-3; D unclear. The CDR3 totals 16 residues. Trimming took 4 bases from V and 0 from J, leaving 13 bases between them. The germline V gene encodes CDR1 LNHDA and CDR2 SQIVND (reference sequence).

The V call is TRBV10-2, the J call TRBJ2-5; 8 bases fit TRBD2. The CDR3 extends over 15 amino acids. V trimming: 2 bases; J trimming: 4 bases; junction bases outside the gene matches: 6. CDR1 WSHSY and CDR2 SAAADI come from the germline V gene. The CDR3 loop reads CASSENSGASETQYF. CDR3 coding DNA: TGCGCCAGCAGTGAGAATAGCGGGGCGTCAGAGACCCAGTACTTC.

The V call is TRBV7-8, the J call TRBJ2-7; 14 nucleotides match TRBD2. In germline, CDR1 is SGHVS, CDR2 FQNEAQ. The trim removed 3 bases at V and 2 bases at J, leaving 3 bases unmatched. CDR3 size: 16 residues. The CDR3 region is CASSFATSGGAYEQYF. Written as DNA, the CDR3 is TGTGCCAGCAGCTTCGCGACTAGCGGGGGGGCCTACGAGCAGTACTTC.

Of note for this clone: This could be a read error, since a much larger clone is one nucleotide away. The chain has TRBV27 and TRBJ2-1; no definite D call. V lost 4 bases and J 5 bases, leaving 3 bases between the germline ends. Per germline, CDR1 MNHEY and CDR2 SMNVEV (reference sequence). The CDR3 extends over 11 amino acids. In nucleotides, the CDR3 is TGTGCCAGCAGTTCCAACAATGAGCAGTTCTTC. Its translation: CASSSNNEQFF.

This clone has only one observation. This chain uses TRBV6-6 with TRBJ2-7, with TRBD1 as a possible D gene (5 bases). V dropped 2 bases and J dropped 0 bases, with 14 bases sitting between them. CDR3 length: 16 residues. Germline V gene sequence: CDR1 MNHNY, CDR2 SVGAGI (reference sequence). The CDR3 region is CASSYGSGSSSYEQYF. The DNA for the CDR3 is TGTGCCAGCAGTTACGGCTCAGGGTCGAGCTCCTACGAGCAGTACTTC.

This chain joins TRBV25-1 and TRBJ1-4; D is undetermined. CDR3 size: 12 residues. The germline V and J ends were trimmed by 1 base and 8 bases, with 5 bases remaining between them. CDR1 MGHDK and CDR2 SYGVNS come from the germline V gene. The CDR3 DNA reads as TGTGCCAGCAGTGAATTGGGCGAAAAACTGTTTTTT. This codes for CASSELGEKLFF.

This clone was seen only once. The chain uses TRBV18 and TRBJ1-4; D unclear. Germline-derived CDR1 and CDR2 are KGHSH and LQKENI. The CDR3 loop spans 14 amino acids. V shed 10 bases and J shed 8 bases, with 20 bases lying between them. CDR3 sequence: CATTEANAREKLFF. CDR3 in DNA: TGTGCCACAACCGAGGCCAATGCGCGAGAAAAACTGTTTTTT.

V is TRBV6-5 and J is TRBJ2-5; 7 nucleotides agree with TRBD2. This CDR3 has 14 amino acids. Trimming cost V 9 bases and J 5 bases; bases outside gene matches: 12. Looked up from germline, CDR1 is MNHEY and CDR2 is SVGAGI. Here the CDR3 DNA reads TGTGCCAGGGAGGGGAGGGAAGTAGAGGAGACCCAGTACTTC. Its protein product is CAREGREVEETQYF.

The genes are TRBV7-2 and TRBJ2-7; D possibly corresponds to TRBD1 (5 bases). V lost 2 bases and J lost 2, with 16 bases in between. The germline CDR1 and CDR2 sequences are SGHTA and FQGNSA. The CDR3 consists of 16 residues. The chain's CDR3 is CASSLYTSRVPYEQYF. The DNA of the CDR3 is TGTGCCAGCAGCTTATATACAAGCAGGGTACCCTACGAGCAGTACTTC.

The table lists this clone with a count of one. This chain joins TRBV5-1 and TRBJ2-2; D uncertain. CDR3 length: 14 residues. Trimming removed 7 bases from V and 7 bases from J, with 17 bases in between. Per the germline V gene, CDR1 is SGHRS and CDR2 is YFSETQ. The CDR3 spells CASSPPLLHGELFF. For the CDR3, the DNA is TGCGCCAGCTCGCCCCCCCTCTTACACGGGGAGCTGTTTTTT.

Points on this clone: The same CDR3 is also encoded by other DNA sequences in this sample. The rearrangement joins TRBV5-1 to TRBJ1-5; maybe TRBD1 (5 bases). V lost 2 bases and J 7 bases, leaving 13 bases between the germline ends. The CDR3 runs 14 residues. Germline CDR1 and CDR2: SGHRS and YFSETQ. CDR3 DNA: TGCGCCAGCAGCTTAGGGGAAGAGGGCCAGCCCCAGCATTTT. Encoded protein: CASSLGEEGQPQHF. The full variable domain, completed using reference TRBV5-1 and TRBJ1-5, is KAGVTQTPRYLIKTRGQQVTLSCSPISGHRSVSWYQQTPGQGLQFLFEYFSETQRNKGNFPGRFSGRQFSNSRSEMNVSTLELGDSALYLCASSLGEEGQPQHFGDGTRLSIL.

The chain uses TRBV18 and TRBJ2-6; D tentatively fits TRBD1 or TRBD2 (5 bases each). Trimming left V 8 bases short and J 0 bases short, with 11 bases between. The CDR3 length is 15 residues. Looked up from germline, CDR1 is KGHSH and CDR2 is LQKENI. The CDR3 region has the DNA TGTGCCAGCCGGTACGGGGCCTCTGGGGCCAACGTCCTGACTTTC. Translation gives CASRYGASGANVLTF.

This chain uses TRBV30 with TRBJ2-7; TRBD1 agrees at 11 bases. The ends lost 0 bases at V and 6 bases at J; junction bases unmatched: 7. CDR3 size: 15 residues. CDR1 is GTSNPN, CDR2 SVGIG, per germline (reference sequence). The CDR3 is CAWSVTGTGGPEQYF. CDR3 sequence (DNA): TGTGCCTGGAGTGTTACCGGGACAGGGGGTCCCGAGCAGTACTTC.

A note on this clone: The sample carries other DNA sequences with the same CDR3. V gene TRBV5-4 combines with J gene TRBJ2-7; tentative D call: TRBD1 (5 bases). The CDR3 has 14 amino acids. Looked up from germline, CDR1 is SGHNT and CDR2 is YYREEE (reference sequence). V was trimmed by 0 bases and J by 0 bases, leaving 7 bases between them. CDR3 protein: CASSLGTSSYEQYF. The DNA for the CDR3 is TGTGCCAGCAGCTTGGGGACAAGCTCCTACGAGCAGTACTTC.

This rearrangement joins TRBV6-1 to TRBJ2-7; D unresolved. The CDR3 has 11 residues. Deletions cut 7 bases from V and 5 bases from J, with 9 bases between. Germline V gene lookup returns CDR1 MNHNS and CDR2 SASEGT. This CDR3 reads CASTAANEQYF. CDR3 nucleotides: TGTGCCAGCACGGCAGCTAACGAGCAGTACTTC.

The chain recombines TRBV5-1 with TRBJ2-1; TRBD1 aligns across 11 bases. From germline, CDR1 is SGHRS and CDR2 YFSETQ. The CDR3 contains 18 residues. Unmatched junction bases numbered 10, after V lost 2 bases and J lost 3 bases. The CDR3, as DNA: TGCGCCAGCAGCTTTTCCCCAACCGGGACAGGGGGCTACAATGAGCAGTTCTTC. Protein product: CASSFSPTGTGGYNEQFF.

A note on this clone: This sample also contains other DNA sequences that code for the same CDR3. The chain is built from TRBV5-1 and TRBJ1-3, with a weak D call TRBD1 (5 bases). Trimming took 2 bases from V and 3 from J, leaving 9 bases between them. The CDR3 sequence is 14 residues long. Germline CDR1 SGHRS, CDR2 YFSETQ. CDR3 region: CASSLSGLGNTIYF. The CDR3 DNA reads as TGCGCCAGCAGCTTATCAGGGCTTGGAAACACCATATATTTT.